This TCR beta chain was observed in a study of human T cells and chemical hapten exposure. In its sample, this clonotype was seen many times. Antigen: not known. The CDR3 has 13 residues. Germline V gene data show CDR1 as GTSNPN and CDR2 as SVGIG (reference sequence). Trimming took off 0 bases at V and 9 bases at J, with 14 bases between the two ends. Unique molecular identifiers were attached to individual cDNA molecules during library preparation. TCRdb re-called the RACE reads through MiXCR, storing one row per CDR3 protein. This table has a few hundred thousand distinct CDR3 sequences, about 4.8% appearing once. As to time point: patch test 1, 2 weeks after DPC sensitization. The treatment here: therapeutic diphenylcyclopropenone sensitization with weekly scalp DPC. Sample donors consisted of patients with alopecia, aged 18 to 70 years, who were suitable for DPC. General study results and limits: Healthy people's immune response may differ from that of the donors, who had alopecia. Expanded TCR counts at PT1 were positively correlated with the patch test score.

The receptor's source is a woman between 45 and 65 years old with alopecia areata. Some clones in this sample may be carry-over from other donors' samples. This sample comprised whole blood, obtained in connection with sensitization to the hapten diphenylcyclopropenone (DPC). The rearrangement uses TRBV30 and TRBJ1-2; D is unresolved. The CDR3 coding sequence is TGTGCCTGGAGTGTACTGGGCGTTGGGAGCTACACCTTC. Translation gives CAWSVLGVGSYTF.